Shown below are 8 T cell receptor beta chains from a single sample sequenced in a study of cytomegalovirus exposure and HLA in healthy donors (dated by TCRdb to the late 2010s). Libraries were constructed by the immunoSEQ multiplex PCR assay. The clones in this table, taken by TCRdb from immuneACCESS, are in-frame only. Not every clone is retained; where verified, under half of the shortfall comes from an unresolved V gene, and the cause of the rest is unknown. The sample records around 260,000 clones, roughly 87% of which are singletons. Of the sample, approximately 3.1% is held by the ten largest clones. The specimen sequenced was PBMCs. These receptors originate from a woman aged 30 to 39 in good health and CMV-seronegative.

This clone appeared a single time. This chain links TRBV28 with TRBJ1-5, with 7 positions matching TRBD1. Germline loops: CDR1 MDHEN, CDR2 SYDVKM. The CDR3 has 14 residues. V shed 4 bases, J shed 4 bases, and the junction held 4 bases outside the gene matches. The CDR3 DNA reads TGTGCCAGCAGTTATGGGGACAGAAATCAGCCCCAGCATTTT. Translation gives CASSYGDRNQPQHF.

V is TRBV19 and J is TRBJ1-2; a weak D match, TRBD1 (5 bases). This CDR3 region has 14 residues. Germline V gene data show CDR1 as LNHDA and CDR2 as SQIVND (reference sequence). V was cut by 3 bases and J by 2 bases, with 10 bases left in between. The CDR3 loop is CASSIGTANYGYTF. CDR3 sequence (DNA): TGTGCCAGTAGTATTGGGACGGCGAACTATGGCTACACCTTC.

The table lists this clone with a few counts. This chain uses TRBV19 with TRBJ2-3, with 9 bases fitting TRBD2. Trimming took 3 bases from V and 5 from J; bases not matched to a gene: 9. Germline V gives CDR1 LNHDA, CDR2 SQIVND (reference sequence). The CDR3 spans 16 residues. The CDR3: CASSIQASGMEDTQYF. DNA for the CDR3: TGTGCCAGTAGTATTCAAGCTAGCGGGATGGAAGATACGCAGTATTTT. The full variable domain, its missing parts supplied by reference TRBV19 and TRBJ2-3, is DGGITQSPKYLFRKEGQNVTLSCEQNLNHDAMYWYRQDPGQGLRLIYYSQIVNDFQKGDIAEGYSVSREKKESFPLTVTSAQKNPTAFYLCASSIQASGMEDTQYFGPGTRLTVL.

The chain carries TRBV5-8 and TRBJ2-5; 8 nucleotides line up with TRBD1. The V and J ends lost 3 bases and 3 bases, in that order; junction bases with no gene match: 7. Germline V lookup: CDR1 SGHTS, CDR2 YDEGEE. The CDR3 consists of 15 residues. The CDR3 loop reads CASSSGQVFEETQYF. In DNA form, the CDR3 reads TGTGCCAGCAGCTCGGGACAGGTTTTTGAAGAGACCCAGTACTTC.

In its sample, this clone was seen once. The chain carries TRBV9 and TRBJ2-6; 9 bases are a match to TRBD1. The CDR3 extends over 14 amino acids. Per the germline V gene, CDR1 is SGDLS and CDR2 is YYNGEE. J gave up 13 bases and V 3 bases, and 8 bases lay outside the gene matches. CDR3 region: CASSETGTGTVLTF. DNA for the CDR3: TGTGCCAGCAGCGAGACCGGGACAGGGACGGTCCTGACTTTC.

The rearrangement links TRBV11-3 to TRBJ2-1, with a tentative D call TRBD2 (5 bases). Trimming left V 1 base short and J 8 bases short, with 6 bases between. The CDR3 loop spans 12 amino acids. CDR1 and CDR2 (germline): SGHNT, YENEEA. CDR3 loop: CASSLAGYEQFF. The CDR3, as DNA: TGTGCCAGCAGCTTAGCGGGGTATGAGCAGTTCTTC.

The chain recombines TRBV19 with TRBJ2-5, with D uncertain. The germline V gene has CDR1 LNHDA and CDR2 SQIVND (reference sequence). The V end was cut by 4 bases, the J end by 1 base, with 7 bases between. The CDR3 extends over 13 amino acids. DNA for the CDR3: TGTGCCAGTAGTAATTCCGCCCAAGAGACCCAGTACTTC. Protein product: CASSNSAQETQYF. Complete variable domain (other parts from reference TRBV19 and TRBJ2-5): DGGITQSPKYLFRKEGQNVTLSCEQNLNHDAMYWYRQDPGQGLRLIYYSQIVNDFQKGDIAEGYSVSREKKESFPLTVTSAQKNPTAFYLCASSNSAQETQYFGPGTRLLVL.

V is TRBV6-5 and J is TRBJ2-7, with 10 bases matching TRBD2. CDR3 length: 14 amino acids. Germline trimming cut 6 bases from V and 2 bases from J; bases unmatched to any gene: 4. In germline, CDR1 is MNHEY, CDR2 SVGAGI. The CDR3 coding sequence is TGTGCCAGCAGCTGGACTAGCGGTCCCTACGAGCAGTACTTC. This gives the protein CASSWTSGPYEQYF.